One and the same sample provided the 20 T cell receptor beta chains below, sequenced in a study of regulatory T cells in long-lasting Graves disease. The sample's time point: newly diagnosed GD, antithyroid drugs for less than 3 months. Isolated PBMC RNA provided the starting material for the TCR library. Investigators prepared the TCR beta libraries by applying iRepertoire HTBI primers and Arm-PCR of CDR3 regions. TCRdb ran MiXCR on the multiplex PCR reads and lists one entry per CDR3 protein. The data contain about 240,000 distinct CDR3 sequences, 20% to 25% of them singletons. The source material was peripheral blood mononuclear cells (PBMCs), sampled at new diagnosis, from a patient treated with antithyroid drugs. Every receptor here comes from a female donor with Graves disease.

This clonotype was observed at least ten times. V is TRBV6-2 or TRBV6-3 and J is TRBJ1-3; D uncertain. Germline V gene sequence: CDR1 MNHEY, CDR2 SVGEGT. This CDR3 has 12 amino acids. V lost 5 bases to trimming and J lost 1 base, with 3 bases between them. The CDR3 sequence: CASSESGNTIYF. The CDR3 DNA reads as TGTGCCAGCAGTGAGTCTGGAAACACCATATATTTT.

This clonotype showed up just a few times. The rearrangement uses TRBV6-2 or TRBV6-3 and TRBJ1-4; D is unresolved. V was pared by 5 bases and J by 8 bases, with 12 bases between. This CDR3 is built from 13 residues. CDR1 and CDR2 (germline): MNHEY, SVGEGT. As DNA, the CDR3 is TGTGCCAGCAGTGAAACGGTTATAGAAAAACTGTTTTTT. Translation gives CASSETVIEKLFF.

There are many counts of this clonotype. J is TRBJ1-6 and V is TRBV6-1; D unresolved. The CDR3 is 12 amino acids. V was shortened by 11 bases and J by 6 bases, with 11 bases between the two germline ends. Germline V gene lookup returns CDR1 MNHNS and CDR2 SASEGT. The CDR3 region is CAAGKRNSPLHF. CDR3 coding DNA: TGTGCCGCGGGCAAACGTAATTCACCCCTCCACTTT.

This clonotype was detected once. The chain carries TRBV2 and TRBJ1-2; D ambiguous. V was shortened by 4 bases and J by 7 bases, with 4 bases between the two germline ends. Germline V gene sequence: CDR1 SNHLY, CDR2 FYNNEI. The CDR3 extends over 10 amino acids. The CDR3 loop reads CASSATGYTF. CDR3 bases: TGTGCCAGCAGTGCTACTGGCTACACCTTC.

The CDR3 protein is CASSYLVAGGLYNEQFF. CDR3 sequence (DNA): TGTGCCAGCAGTTACTTAGTAGCGGGAGGACTCTACAATGAGCAGTTCTTC. J is TRBJ2-1 and V is TRBV6-2 or TRBV6-3, with TRBD2 matching over 10 bases. Germline CDR1 reads MNHEY; CDR2 reads SVGEGT. CDR3 length: 17 residues. J gave up 3 bases and V 1 base, and 6 bases lay outside the gene matches.

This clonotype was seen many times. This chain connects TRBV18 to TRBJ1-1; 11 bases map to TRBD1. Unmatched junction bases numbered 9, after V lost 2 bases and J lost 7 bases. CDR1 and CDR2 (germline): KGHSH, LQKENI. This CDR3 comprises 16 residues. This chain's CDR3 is CASSPTRAGTGGEAFF. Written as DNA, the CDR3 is TGTGCCAGCTCACCAACGAGGGCCGGGACAGGGGGTGAAGCTTTCTTT.

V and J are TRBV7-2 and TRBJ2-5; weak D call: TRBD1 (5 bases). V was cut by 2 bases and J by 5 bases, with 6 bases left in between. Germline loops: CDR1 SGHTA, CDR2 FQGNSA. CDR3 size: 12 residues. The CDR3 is CASSLYRETQYF. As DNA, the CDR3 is TGTGCCAGCAGCTTATACAGGGAGACCCAGTACTTC.

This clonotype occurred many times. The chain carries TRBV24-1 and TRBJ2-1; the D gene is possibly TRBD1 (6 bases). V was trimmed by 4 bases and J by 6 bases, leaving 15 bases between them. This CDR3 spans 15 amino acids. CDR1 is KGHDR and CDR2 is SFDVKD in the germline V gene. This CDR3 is CATSEQGITINEQFF. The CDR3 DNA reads TGTGCCACCAGTGAGCAGGGGATCACCATCAATGAGCAGTTCTTC.

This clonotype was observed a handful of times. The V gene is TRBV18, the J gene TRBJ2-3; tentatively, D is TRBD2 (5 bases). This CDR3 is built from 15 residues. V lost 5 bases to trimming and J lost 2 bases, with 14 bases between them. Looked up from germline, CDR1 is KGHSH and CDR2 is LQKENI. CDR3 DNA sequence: TGTGCCAGCTCAATGTTCCCCGGGAACACAGATACGCAGTATTTT. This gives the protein CASSMFPGNTDTQYF.

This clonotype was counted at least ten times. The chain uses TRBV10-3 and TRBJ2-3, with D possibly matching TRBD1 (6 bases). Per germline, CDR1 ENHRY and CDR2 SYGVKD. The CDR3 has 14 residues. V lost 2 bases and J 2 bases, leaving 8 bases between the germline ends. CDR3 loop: CAISEQGNTDTQYF. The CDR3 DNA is TGTGCCATCAGTGAGCAGGGGAACACAGATACGCAGTATTTT.

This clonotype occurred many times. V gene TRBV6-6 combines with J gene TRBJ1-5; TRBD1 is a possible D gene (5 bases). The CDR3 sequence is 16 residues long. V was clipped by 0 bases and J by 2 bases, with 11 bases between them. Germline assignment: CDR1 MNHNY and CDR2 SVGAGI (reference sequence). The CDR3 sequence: CASSYSGGIRNQPQHF. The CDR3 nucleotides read TGTGCCAGCAGTTACTCGGGGGGGATTCGCAATCAGCCCCAGCATTTT.

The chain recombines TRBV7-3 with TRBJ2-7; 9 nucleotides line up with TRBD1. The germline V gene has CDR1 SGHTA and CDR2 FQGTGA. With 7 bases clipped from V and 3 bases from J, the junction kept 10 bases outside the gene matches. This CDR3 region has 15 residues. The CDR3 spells CASTERGTGYYEQYF. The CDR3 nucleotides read TGTGCCAGCACCGAACGGGGGACAGGGTACTACGAGCAGTACTTC.

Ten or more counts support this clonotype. CDR3 amino acids: CASSDWGTDTQYF. In DNA, the CDR3 is TGCGCCAGCAGTGATTGGGGCACAGATACGCAGTATTTT. The V and J genes are TRBV10-2 and TRBJ2-3; D unresolved. The CDR3 has 13 residues. Per the germline V gene, CDR1 is WSHSY and CDR2 is SAAADI. V dropped 3 bases and J dropped 1 base, with 5 bases sitting between them.

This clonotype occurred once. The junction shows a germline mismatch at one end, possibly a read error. DNA of the CDR3: TGTGTCAGCAGCCTTCTAGCGATGAACACCGGGGAGCTGTTTTTT. Translated: CVSSLLAMNTGELFF. The chain employs TRBV7-9 and TRBJ2-2, with a weak D call TRBD2 (6 bases). Per the germline V gene, CDR1 is SEHNR and CDR2 is FQNEAQ (reference sequence). CDR3 size: 15 residues.

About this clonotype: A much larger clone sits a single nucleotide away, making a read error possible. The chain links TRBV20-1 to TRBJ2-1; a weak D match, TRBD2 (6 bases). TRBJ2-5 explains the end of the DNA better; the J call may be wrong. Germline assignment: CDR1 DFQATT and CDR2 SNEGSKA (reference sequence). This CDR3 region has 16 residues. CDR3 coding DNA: TGCAGTGCTAGAGATGGAGGGGATAGTTTCCAAGAGACCCAGTACTTC. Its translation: CSARDGGDSFQETQYF.

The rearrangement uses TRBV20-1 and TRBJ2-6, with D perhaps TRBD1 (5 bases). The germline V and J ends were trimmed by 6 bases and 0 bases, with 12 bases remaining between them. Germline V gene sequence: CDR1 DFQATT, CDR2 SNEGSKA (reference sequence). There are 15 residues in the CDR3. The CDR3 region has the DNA TGCAGTGCCCCCCCGCAGGGCTCTGGGGCCAACGTCCTGACTTTC. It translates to CSAPPQGSGANVLTF.

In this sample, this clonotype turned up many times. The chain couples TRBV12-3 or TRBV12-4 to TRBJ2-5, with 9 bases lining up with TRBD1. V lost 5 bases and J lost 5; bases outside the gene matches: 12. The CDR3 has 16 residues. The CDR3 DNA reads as TGTGCCAGCAGTCAGTTTGGGACAGGGTCGACGGAGACCCAGTACTTC. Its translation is CASSQFGTGSTETQYF.

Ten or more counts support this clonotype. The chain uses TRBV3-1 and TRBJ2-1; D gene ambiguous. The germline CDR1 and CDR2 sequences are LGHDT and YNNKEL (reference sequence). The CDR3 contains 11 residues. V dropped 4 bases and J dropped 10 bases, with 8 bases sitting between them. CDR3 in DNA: TGTGCCAGCAGCCGCGAGAGGGAGCAGTTCTTC. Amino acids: CASSREREQFF.

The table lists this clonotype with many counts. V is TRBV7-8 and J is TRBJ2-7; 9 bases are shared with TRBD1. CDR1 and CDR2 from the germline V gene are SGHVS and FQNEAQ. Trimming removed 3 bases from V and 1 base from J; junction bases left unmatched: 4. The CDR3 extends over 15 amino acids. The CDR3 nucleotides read TGTGCCAGCAGCTTTAGTGGGACAGGGTCCTACGAGCAGTACTTC. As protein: CASSFSGTGSYEQYF.

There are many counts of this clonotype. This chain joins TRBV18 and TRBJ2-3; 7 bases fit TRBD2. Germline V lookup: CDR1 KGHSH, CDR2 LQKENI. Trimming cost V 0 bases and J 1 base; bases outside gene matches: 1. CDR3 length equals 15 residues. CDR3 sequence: CASSPPGRGTDTQYF. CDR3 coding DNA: TGTGCCAGCTCACCACCGGGGAGGGGCACAGATACGCAGTATTTT. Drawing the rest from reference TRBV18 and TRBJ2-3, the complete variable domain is NAGVMQNPRHLVRRRGQEARLRCSPMKGHSHVYWYRQLPEEGLKFMVYLQKENIIDESGMPKERFSAEFPKEGPSILRIQQVVRGDSAAYFCASSPPGRGTDTQYFGPGTRLTVL.